The text below deals with one TCR beta chain. Its antigen is currently unknown. Produced via immunoSEQ multiplex PCR; TCRdb's table is partial and in-frame only. The profile shows 400,000 to 450,000 clones, more than 80% of them singletons. The data were obtained in a study of Ad26.COV2.S vaccination and SARS-CoV-2 variants. Study details: The study gave Ad26.COV2.S intramuscularly, once or twice 56 days apart.

Germline CDR1 MNHEY, CDR2 SMNVEV (reference sequence). V lost 2 bases and J lost 4, with 9 bases in between. This CDR3 is 14 amino acids long. Stated treatment: some 19 received Ad26.COV2.S at low or high dose, single or two shots; several received placebo; per-sample allocation not given. Vaccine and placebo recipients were sampled on day 63 after the first injection. General study results and limits: After vaccination, reports described spike-specific CD8+ and CD4+ T cell responses as showing substantial breadth.

The V gene is TRBV27, the J gene TRBJ2-1; D may be TRBD1 (6 bases). The clonotype originates from a person between 18 and 65 years old who received the Ad26.COV2.S COVID-19 vaccine or a placebo. Source: peripheral blood, taken in a trial of Ad26.COV2.S vaccine versus placebo. DNA of the CDR3: TGTGCCAGCAGTTTACCCGACAGGTACAATGAGCAGTTCTTC. Its translation: CASSLPDRYNEQFF.